This T cell receptor beta chain is from a study of T-cell memory formation after mild COVID-19. Overall study context: TCR clusters largely stayed donor specific. Study findings and constraints: In pre-infection memory, a portion of responding clones appeared, which suggested that cross-reactive memory joined.

Germline V gives CDR1 KGHSH, CDR2 LQKENI. V lost 6 bases and J lost 4, with 21 bases in between. This CDR3 is built from 16 residues. TCR alpha and TCR beta cDNA libraries carrying sample barcodes and UMIs were produced by 5'RACE using constant-segment primers. TCRdb independently ran MiXCR on the 5' RACE reads; one entry per CDR3 protein. Of under 400,000 distinct CDR3 sequences listed, roughly 21% were seen once; the top ten hold roughly an eighth. Comment on this clonotype: Its antigen is not known.

V gene TRBV18 combines with J gene TRBJ2-5; perhaps TRBD2 as D (5 bases). The receptor was isolated from an adult woman who had mild COVID-19 (a few samples of this study predate the infection). Cell type and time point are not known. The sample consisted of PBMCs or a T cell subset sorted from them (not recorded which). The CDR3 spells CASSLHRTRGGETQYF. The CDR3 coding sequence is TGTGCCAGCTCCCTACATCGGACTCGAGGAGGAGAGACCCAGTACTTC. The entire variable domain, with the rest obtained from reference TRBV18 and TRBJ2-5, is as follows: NAGVMQNPRHLVRRRGQEARLRCSPMKGHSHVYWYRQLPEEGLKFMVYLQKENIIDESGMPKERFSAEFPKEGPSILRIQQVVRGDSAAYFCASSLHRTRGGETQYFGPGTRLLVL.